This is a list of T cell receptor beta chains from one sample in a study of blood T cell repertoires in COVID-19. Some clones are missing from TCRdb's copy, which holds only in-frame ones; the method was immunoSEQ multiplex PCR. The profile shows more than 350,000 clones, roughly 84% of them singletons. The sample was PBMCs or T cells enriched from blood (not recorded which). These receptors were taken from a woman aged 18-29 years who had been exposed to COVID-19. Each CDR3 is given with its conserved first and last residue. D genes are given only for firm matches. Only part of the rows carry a size: once, few, many, or a class if the clone is expanded.

d_call: .; v_call: TRBV27; j_call: TRBJ2-7; clone_size: few; cdr3_nt: TGTGCCAGCAGTTCCTCCTACGTCCACGTCGCCTACGAGCAGTACTTC; cdr3_aa: CASSSSYVHVAYEQYF
d_call: TRBD2; v_call: TRBV12-5; j_call: TRBJ2-3; clone_size: once; cdr3_nt: TGTGCTAGTGGTTTGGGGGCGGGAGGGATCACAGATACGCAGTATTTT; cdr3_aa: CASGLGAGGITDTQYF
d_call: .; v_call: TRBV4-1; j_call: TRBJ2-7; clone_size: .; cdr3_nt: TGCGCCAGCAGCCAGACAGTATCCTACGAGCAGTACTTC; cdr3_aa: CASSQTVSYEQYF
d_call: TRBD1; v_call: TRBV28; j_call: TRBJ1-4; clone_size: many; cdr3_nt: TGTGCCAGCAGGCGGACAGGGGGCGAACGTGAAAAACTGTTTTTT; cdr3_aa: CASRRTGGEREKLFF
d_call: TRBD1; v_call: TRBV28; j_call: TRBJ1-2; clone_size: .; cdr3_nt: TGTGCCAGCAGTGAATACAGGGGGCGCTTTAATGGCTACACCTTC; cdr3_aa: CASSEYRGRFNGYTF
d_call: TRBD1; v_call: TRBV10-2; j_call: TRBJ1-5; clone_size: .; cdr3_nt: TGCGCCAGCAACGACAGGGTGCATCAGCCCCAGCATTTT; cdr3_aa: CASNDRVHQPQHF
d_call: .; v_call: TRBV4-1; j_call: TRBJ2-7; clone_size: .; cdr3_nt: TGCGCCAGGTCCTTACCCACCGGACAGTCCTACGAGCAGTACTTC; cdr3_aa: CARSLPTGQSYEQYF
d_call: .; v_call: TRBV5-8; j_call: TRBJ1-3; clone_size: .; cdr3_nt: TGTGCCAGCAGCTTGGTGGGGGCGCCCTCTGGAAACACCATATATTTT; cdr3_aa: CASSLVGAPSGNTIYF
d_call: .; v_call: TRBV9; j_call: TRBJ1-6; clone_size: once; cdr3_nt: TGTGCCAGCAGCGTAGAAATAGGGGATTCACCCCTCCACTTT; cdr3_aa: CASSVEIGDSPLHF
d_call: TRBD2; v_call: TRBV6-4; j_call: TRBJ2-2; clone_size: .; cdr3_nt: TGTGCCAGCAGTGACACGGGGGGGCCTAGTACCGGGGAGCTGTTTTTT; cdr3_aa: CASSDTGGPSTGELFF